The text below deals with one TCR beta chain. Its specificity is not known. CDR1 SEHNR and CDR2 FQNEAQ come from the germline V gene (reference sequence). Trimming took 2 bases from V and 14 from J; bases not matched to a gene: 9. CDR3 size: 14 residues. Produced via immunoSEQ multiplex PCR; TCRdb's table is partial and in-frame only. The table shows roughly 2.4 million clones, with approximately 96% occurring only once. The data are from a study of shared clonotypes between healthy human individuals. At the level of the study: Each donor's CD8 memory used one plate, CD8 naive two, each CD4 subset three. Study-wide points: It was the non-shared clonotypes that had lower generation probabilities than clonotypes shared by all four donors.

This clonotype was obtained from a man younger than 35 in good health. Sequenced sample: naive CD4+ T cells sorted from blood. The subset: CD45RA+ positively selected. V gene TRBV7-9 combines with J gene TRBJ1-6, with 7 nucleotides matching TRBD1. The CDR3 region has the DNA TGTGCCAGCAGCTTACATGACCTTACAGGGGCCCTCCACTTT. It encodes CASSLHDLTGALHF.